The rows below give T cell receptor beta chains drawn from one sample of a study of neoadjuvant anti-PD-1 for oral cavity cancer. Sequencing was performed with immunoSEQ multiplex PCR; in TCRdb, only in-frame clones are kept and a portion is missing. The repertoire includes around 7,200 clones, roughly 50% of them detected once, and around 11% sits in the top ten. Material: tumor tissue, obtained before nivolumab (anti-PD-1) treatment. The receptors stem from a person aged 35-79 years with oral cavity squamous cell carcinoma. CDR3s include the opening cysteine and the closing phenylalanine or tryptophan. Each record gives: V gene, J gene, D gene, clone size, CDR3 protein, CDR3 DNA. The D gene is left open where the match is weak. Size is stated for part of the rows, as once, few or many counts, or as a class when the clone is expanded.

v_gene: TRBV6-5; j_gene: TRBJ2-3; d_gene: TRBD2; abundance: .; CDR3aa: CASSYSLAGLTDTQYF; CDR3nt: TGTGCCAGCAGTTACTCACTAGCGGGCCTCACAGATACGCAGTATTTT
v_gene: TRBV4-1; j_gene: TRBJ1-1; d_gene: .; abundance: .; CDR3aa: CASSQAETEEDTEAFF; CDR3nt: TGCGCCAGCAGCCAGGCCGAGACAGAGGAGGACACTGAAGCTTTCTTT
v_gene: TRBV7-9; j_gene: TRBJ2-2; d_gene: .; abundance: .; CDR3aa: CASSKGSGVNTGELFF; CDR3nt: TGTGCCAGCAGCAAAGGTTCGGGAGTGAACACCGGGGAGCTGTTTTTT
v_gene: TRBV9; j_gene: TRBJ1-4; d_gene: .; abundance: .; CDR3aa: CASSVGGGLSEKLFF; CDR3nt: TGTGCCAGCAGCGTAGGAGGGGGGTTGAGCGAAAAACTGTTTTTT
v_gene: TRBV29-1; j_gene: TRBJ2-1; d_gene: TRBD2; abundance: .; CDR3aa: CSRTSGSNEQFF; CDR3nt: TGCAGCCGGACTAGCGGGAGCAATGAGCAGTTCTTC
v_gene: TRBV5-8; j_gene: TRBJ2-3; d_gene: TRBD1; abundance: .; CDR3aa: CASSLGQGENTQYF; CDR3nt: TGTGCCAGCAGCTTGGGACAGGGTGAAAATACGCAGTATTTT
v_gene: TRBV7-3; j_gene: TRBJ1-1; d_gene: .; abundance: once; CDR3aa: CASSLALGGDTEAFF; CDR3nt: TGTGCCAGCAGCCTAGCTTTGGGGGGTGACACTGAAGCTTTCTTT
v_gene: TRBV5-1; j_gene: TRBJ2-3; d_gene: .; abundance: .; CDR3aa: CASSLGMDYSTDTQYF; CDR3nt: TGCGCCAGCAGCTTGGGAATGGATTATAGCACAGATACGCAGTATTTT
v_gene: TRBV19; j_gene: TRBJ1-4; d_gene: .; abundance: .; CDR3aa: CASREGTATNEKLFF; CDR3nt: TGTGCCAGTAGGGAGGGGACGGCGACTAATGAAAAACTGTTTTTT
v_gene: TRBV14; j_gene: TRBJ2-3; d_gene: TRBD1; abundance: few; CDR3aa: CASSQVQGTDTQYF; CDR3nt: TGTGCCAGCAGCCAAGTACAGGGGACAGATACGCAGTATTTT
v_gene: TRBV7-9; j_gene: TRBJ2-1; d_gene: TRBD2; abundance: .; CDR3aa: CASSLGLVPLEQFF; CDR3nt: TGTGCCAGCAGCCTGGGACTAGTTCCGCTTGAGCAGTTCTTC
v_gene: TRBV7-9; j_gene: TRBJ1-4; d_gene: .; abundance: .; CDR3aa: CASSLGPLEKLFF; CDR3nt: TGTGCCAGCAGCTTAGGACCCCTTGAAAAACTGTTTTTT
v_gene: TRBV7-1; j_gene: TRBJ2-5; d_gene: TRBD1; abundance: .; CDR3aa: CASSVQGAGMAQYF; CDR3nt: TGTGCCAGCAGCGTTCAGGGGGCTGGGATGGCCCAGTACTTC
v_gene: TRBV10-2; j_gene: TRBJ2-7; d_gene: TRBD2; abundance: .; CDR3aa: CASSRLAAEQYF; CDR3nt: TGCGCCAGCAGTCGCCTAGCGGCAGAGCAGTACTTC
v_gene: TRBV16; j_gene: TRBJ2-2; d_gene: TRBD1; abundance: .; CDR3aa: CASSQDALGQLNTGELFF; CDR3nt: TGTGCCAGCAGCCAAGACGCCTTGGGACAGCTGAACACCGGGGAGCTGTTTTTT
v_gene: TRBV10-2; j_gene: TRBJ2-7; d_gene: .; abundance: once; CDR3aa: CASSDNSYEQYF; CDR3nt: TGCGCCAGCTCTGACAACTCCTACGAGCAGTACTTC
v_gene: TRBV30; j_gene: TRBJ1-2; d_gene: .; abundance: .; CDR3aa: CAWSSRLVFDYGYTF; CDR3nt: TGTGCCTGGAGTTCCAGACTTGTTTTTGACTATGGCTACACCTTC